This T cell receptor beta chain was recovered during a study of T cell changes during pregnancy in multiple sclerosis. Sequencing used immunoSEQ multiplex PCR; TCRdb keeps in-frame clones, though not all of them. This repertoire shows roughly 50,000 clones, about nine tenths found once; its top ten account for more than 0.9%. The V gene lost 0 bases and the J gene lost 8 bases, with 13 bases spanning the gap. This CDR3 comprises 14 residues. The germline gives CDR1 KGHSH, CDR2 LQKENI. The chain joins TRBV18 to TRBJ1-2, with a possible D match to TRBD1 (6 bases). Specimen: peripheral blood, collected after pregnancy. This TCR came from a female donor in good health, enrolled as a control in a pregnancy study. CDR3 in amino acids: CASSPPGRGIGYTF. CDR3 coding DNA: TGTGCCAGCTCACCACCGGGCAGGGGAATAGGCTACACCTTC.